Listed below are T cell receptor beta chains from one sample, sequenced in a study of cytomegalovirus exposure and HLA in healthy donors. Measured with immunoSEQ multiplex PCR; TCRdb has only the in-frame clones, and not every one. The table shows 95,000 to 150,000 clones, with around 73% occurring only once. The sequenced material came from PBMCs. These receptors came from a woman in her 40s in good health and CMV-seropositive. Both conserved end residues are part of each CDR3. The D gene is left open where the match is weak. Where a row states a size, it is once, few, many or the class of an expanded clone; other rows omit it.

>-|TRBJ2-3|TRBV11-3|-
TGTGCCAGCAGCAAGACAGCTAGCACAGATACGCAGTATTTT
CASSKTASTDTQYF
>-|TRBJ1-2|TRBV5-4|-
TGTGCCAGCAGCTCAGATAACTATGGCTACACCTTC
CASSSDNYGYTF
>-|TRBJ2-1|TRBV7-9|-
TGTGCCAGCAGCCCCCTTGTGTCCTACAATGAGCAGTTCTTC
CASSPLVSYNEQFF
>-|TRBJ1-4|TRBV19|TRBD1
TGTGCCAGTAGTCCCCGGGACAGGCGTGAAAAACTGTTTTTT
CASSPRDRREKLFF
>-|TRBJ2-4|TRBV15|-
TGTGCCACCAGCAGGGACATGAAAAACATTCAGTACTTC
CATSRDMKNIQYF
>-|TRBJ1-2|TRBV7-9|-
TGTGCCAGCAGCCCCTTCGGGACTCCCCGGCTCTATGGCTACACCTTC
CASSPFGTPRLYGYTF
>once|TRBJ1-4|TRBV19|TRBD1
TGTGCCAGTAGTCGGAGGGGGCCTAGGGAACTGTTTTTT
CASSRRGPRELFF
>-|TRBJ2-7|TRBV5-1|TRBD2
TGCGCCAGCAGCTTGGACCTCCCCGGGGGAGGGTCGTACGAGCAGTACTTC
CASSLDLPGGGSYEQYF
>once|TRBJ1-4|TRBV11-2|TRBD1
TGTGCCAGCAGCGTTCAGGGGGCTGCTAATGAAAAACTGTTTTTT
CASSVQGAANEKLFF
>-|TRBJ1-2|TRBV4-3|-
TGCGCCAGCAGTCAAGATTGGATGGGGGGTTATGGCTACACCTTC
CASSQDWMGGYGYTF
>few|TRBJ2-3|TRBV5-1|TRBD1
TGCGCCAGCAGCTTTGGGACAGTCACAGATACGCAGTATTTT
CASSFGTVTDTQYF
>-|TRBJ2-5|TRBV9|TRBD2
TGTGCCAGCAGCGTAGGACTAGCGGGGTCAGAGACCCAGTACTTC
CASSVGLAGSETQYF
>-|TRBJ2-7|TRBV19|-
TGTGCCAGTAGCCTCCGGGACATTGCCTACGAGCAGTACTTC
CASSLRDIAYEQYF
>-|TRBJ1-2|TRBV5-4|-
TGTGCCAGCAGCCATCCGACAGCGACGAACTATGGCTACACCTTC
CASSHPTATNYGYTF
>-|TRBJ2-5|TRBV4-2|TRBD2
TGTGCCAGCAGCCAAGATTCAGGACTAGCGGGGGGGGAGGAGACCCAGTACTTC
CASSQDSGLAGGEETQYF
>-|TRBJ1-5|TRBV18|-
TGTGCCAGCTCACCCCTGGCAGGAAATCAGCCCCAGCATTTT
CASSPLAGNQPQHF
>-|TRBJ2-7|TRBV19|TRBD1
TGTGCCAGTAGGACGACAGGGGCAAGGGAGCAGTACTTC
CASRTTGAREQYF
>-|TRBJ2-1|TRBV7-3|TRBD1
TGTGCCAGCAGCCCATCCCAGGGGGCCTACAATGAGCAGTTCTTC
CASSPSQGAYNEQFF
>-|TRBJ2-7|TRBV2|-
TGTGCCACCCTCGGTAGGGGGGGCCCCTCCTACGAGCAGTACTTC
CATLGRGGPSYEQYF
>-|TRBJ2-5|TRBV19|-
TGTGCCAGTAGTATAGTGACAGACCAAGAGACCCAGTACTTC
CASSIVTDQETQYF